These T cell receptor beta chains were read from a single sample in a study of shared clonotypes between healthy human individuals. The data were produced by immunoSEQ multiplex PCR, yet TCRdb's version contains in-frame clones alone and is incomplete. The repertoire holds about 470,000 clones, roughly three quarters seen once, with under 15% in the top ten. Specimen: PBMCs. These TCRs come from a woman aged 40 to 50 in good health. Some clones in this sample may be carry-over from other donors' samples. The CDR3 runs from the conserved cysteine through the conserved F or W. The D gene is left open where the match is weak. Rows may omit the clone size; those that give it use once, few, many or a size class.

TRBJ1-3,NA,NA,TRBV5-1,TGCGCCAGCAGCTTGGAGGGAGGAACTGGAAACACCATATATTTT,CASSLEGGTGNTIYF
TRBJ2-1,NA,NA,TRBV7-9,TGTGCCAGCAGCAAAACGGACGGACAAAGTGAGCAGTTCTTC,CASSKTDGQSEQFF
TRBJ1-1,few,NA,TRBV7-9,TGTGCCAGCAGCTTAGTCGGGTGGAGGGGACTGAACACTGAAGCTTTCTTT,CASSLVGWRGLNTEAFF
TRBJ2-7,NA,NA,TRBV5-1,TGCGCCAGCAGCTTGATGCGGGACCGATCCTACGAGCAGTACTTC,CASSLMRDRSYEQYF
TRBJ1-2,NA,TRBD1,TRBV5-1,TGCGCCAGCAGCTCCGGGACAGGGGACTATGGCTACACCTTC,CASSSGTGDYGYTF
TRBJ2-2,NA,TRBD1,TRBV7-6,TGTGCCAGCAGCTTAGGGGGACAGGGGCCAAACACCGGGGAGCTGTTTTTT,CASSLGGQGPNTGELFF
TRBJ1-2,NA,NA,TRBV5-5,TGTGCCAGCAGACCAGGTGCTAACTATGGCTACACCTTC,CASRPGANYGYTF
TRBJ1-2,NA,NA,TRBV4-2,TGTGCCAGCAGCCAAGATGCAGTAGCGGGCTACACCTTC,CASSQDAVAGYTF
TRBJ2-7,NA,TRBD1,TRBV5-1,TGCGCCAGCAGCTTGGACACAGGGGCAGGCGACGAGCAGTACTTC,CASSLDTGAGDEQYF
TRBJ1-5,NA,NA,TRBV4-1,TGCGCCAGCAGCCAAAAAAGCAATCAGCCCCAGCATTTT,CASSQKSNQPQHF
TRBJ1-6,NA,NA,TRBV28,TGTGCCAGCAGACCTCAACAGGGTCTTGGTTCACCCCTCCACTTT,CASRPQQGLGSPLHF
TRBJ2-1,NA,TRBD1,TRBV6-6,TGTGCCAGCAGATTTGGACAGGGTAAGGGCAATGAGCAGTTCTTC,CASRFGQGKGNEQFF
TRBJ2-5,NA,NA,TRBV28,TGTGCCAGCAGTACTGATCGCGAGTACCAAGAGACCCAGTACTTC,CASSTDREYQETQYF
TRBJ1-2,NA,TRBD1,TRBV30,TGTGCCTGGAACTATGTGGGGGGACAGGGGCGTGACTATGGCTACACCTTC,CAWNYVGGQGRDYGYTF
TRBJ1-4,once,NA,TRBV6-5,TGTGCCAGCAGTTACTTCGACCGGGGGGAAAAACTGTTTTTT,CASSYFDRGEKLFF
TRBJ1-1,NA,TRBD1,TRBV30,TGTGCCTTGGACAGGGGAGAAAGCACTGAAGCTTTCTTT,CALDRGESTEAFF
TRBJ2-7,NA,TRBD2,TRBV18,TGTGCCAGCTCACCGAACCGGGGACTAGCGAAGAACGAGCAGTACTTC,CASSPNRGLAKNEQYF
TRBJ1-2,once,NA,TRBV7-2,TGTGCCAGCAGCTCGACATTTAACTATGGCTACACCTTC,CASSSTFNYGYTF
TRBJ2-7,NA,NA,TRBV9,TGTGCCAGCAGCGCTACGACAGGATCCTACGAGCAGTACTTC,CASSATTGSYEQYF
TRBJ2-5,few,TRBD1,TRBV13,TGTGCCAGCAGCCTGAGACAGGGGGCAGAGACCCAGTACTTC,CASSLRQGAETQYF
TRBJ2-7,NA,NA,TRBV5-4,TGTGCCAGCAGCCTTAATACGGGAGCGTTGTGGGAGCAGTACTTC,CASSLNTGALWEQYF
TRBJ1-5,NA,NA,TRBV6-6,TGTGCCAGCAGTTCGGGACAAATTAGCAATCAGCCCCAGCATTTT,CASSSGQISNQPQHF
TRBJ2-3,NA,TRBD2,TRBV15,TGTGCCACCAGCATTGAACGGGTAGCGGGAGGACCCACAGATACGCAGTATTTT,CATSIERVAGGPTDTQYF
TRBJ2-3,NA,TRBD2,TRBV11-2,TGTGCCAGCAGCCAGTGGACTAGCGGGAGTCTTACGCAGTATTTT,CASSQWTSGSLTQYF
TRBJ2-7,NA,NA,TRBV28,TGTGCCAGCAATCTCCACGGGAGCCCCTACGAGCAGTACTTC,CASNLHGSPYEQYF
TRBJ2-3,few,TRBD2,TRBV27,TGTGCCAGCAGTTTTAGGGGGACTAGCCCGGATACGCAGTATTTT,CASSFRGTSPDTQYF
TRBJ2-1,NA,TRBD1,TRBV19,TGTGCCAGTAGTCCCGCCGGGACAGGGGGCCTCAATGAGCAGTTCTTC,CASSPAGTGGLNEQFF
TRBJ1-2,NA,TRBD1,TRBV19,TGTGCCAGTAGCGGCTACCGGGACAGGTTCTATGGCTACACCTTC,CASSGYRDRFYGYTF
TRBJ1-3,NA,NA,TRBV9,TGTGCCAGCAGCTCTCCCTTTTCCCAAAACACCATATATTTT,CASSSPFSQNTIYF
TRBJ1-1,NA,TRBD1,TRBV7-9,TGTGCCAGCAGCCGGGACAGAGGGACTACTGAAGCTTTCTTT,CASSRDRGTTEAFF
TRBJ2-7,few,TRBD2,TRBV5-1,TGCGCCAGTGGGACTAGCGGGGTCTACGAGCAGTACTTC,CASGTSGVYEQYF
TRBJ2-2,NA,TRBD2,TRBV28,TGTGCCAGCAGTTTAGTTAGCGGGAGCACCGGGGAGCTGTTTTTT,CASSLVSGSTGELFF
TRBJ1-2,NA,TRBD1,TRBV5-1,TGCGCCAGCACCCAGGGGACAGGGGTCTATGGCTACACCTTC,CASTQGTGVYGYTF
TRBJ2-5,NA,TRBD1,TRBV7-2,TGTGCCAGCAGCAGACAGGGGCGGGAGACCCAGTACTTC,CASSRQGRETQYF